The clone carrying this T cell receptor (beta chain) has only a few counts. The antigen is unknown. This record belongs to a study of neoadjuvant anti-PD-1 for oral cavity cancer. The time point was: after neoadjuvant nivolumab, at surgical resection. Patients had newly diagnosed, untreated stage II-IVA oral cavity squamous cell carcinoma. Study-level results: With three patients per group, TCR findings need larger cohorts. Non-responders to neoadjuvant nivolumab had significantly more clonal PBMC T cells than responders.

TCRdb's table, derived via immunoSEQ multiplex PCR, lists solely in-frame clones and lacks some. The profile shows approximately 13,000 clones, just under 75% of them singletons. The sequence was obtained from a person aged 40 to 85 with oral cavity squamous cell carcinoma. The sequencing here drew on PBMCs, taken after nivolumab (anti-PD-1) treatment.

The CDR3 DNA reads TGTGCCAGCAGCTTAGATCGGACTAGCGGGAGGCCACACAATGAGCAGTTCTTC. Encoded protein: CASSLDRTSGRPHNEQFF. The chain is built from TRBV11-2 and TRBJ2-1; 14 nucleotides agree with TRBD2. After removal of 0 bases from V and 5 bases from J, the junction contained 6 bases not matched to a gene. Germline V gives CDR1 SGHAT, CDR2 FQNNGV. The CDR3 runs 18 residues.